This TCR beta chain was sequenced during a study of cytomegalovirus exposure and HLA in healthy donors (dated 2017 in TCRdb). Describing the broader study: According to an earlier analysis of around 600 of the donors, about 180 million T cells yielded 90 million to 140 million unique TCR beta sequences and roughly 280 Gb of sequence data. An early release covering more than 500 HLA-typed donors comprised about 320 gigabases of sequencing data and 85 million or so unique TCR sequences. Among the roughly 400 genotyped donors, around 81% belonged to the genetic ancestry cluster associated with self-reported Caucasian donors. The study aimed to test whether cataloging public T cell receptors could reveal signatures of past pathogen exposure. The T cell repertoires of about 700 subjects were profiled by immunosequencing and related to cytomegalovirus serostatus. A separate validation cohort of roughly 130 different subjects was used in addition to the 666-subject first cohort. The study combined high-throughput TCR immunosequencing, statistical association of individual TCRs with disease status, and machine learning to predict cytomegalovirus infection status. In a later analysis, previously published TCR beta repertoires from 500 to 750 donors were re-analyzed and high-resolution HLA genotyping was added so that TCR occurrence patterns could be studied. Rather than using new phenotypic data, the later analysis identified candidate immune exposures from TCR beta sequences and from how often those sequences occurred across donors. An earlier analysis of approximately 500 of the donors applied high-throughput TCR beta sequencing to assess whether each TCR beta V gene segment acted as functional or pseudogenic. Donor age, sex, ethnicity and CMV serostatus were collected together with the repertoire data. In a later genetic analysis, genome-wide SNP genotypes for about 55% of the roughly 670 donors were used, and that subset was treated as a discovery cohort. Every repertoire in the discovery cohort had been generated on one and the same sequencing platform. Both class I and class II loci were covered by HLA typing, at four-digit resolution. Typing coverage varied by locus: roughly 620-630 donors for A, B, C, DRB1 and DQB1; more than 500 for DQA1; about 600 for DPA1; around 450 for DPB1. Because of strong linkage in the cohort, 5 or 6 DR-DQ haplotypes were treated as single units for association and clustering. Across about 380 genotyped donors of the cohort, an average of about 200,000 unique TCR beta nucleotide sequences per donor were sequenced, and around 20% of those sequences were non-productive. Findings and caveats that apply to the study as a whole: Assigning TCR associations to individual alleles was difficult when HLA alleles, especially DR and DQ, strongly co-occurred. In the study, 150 to 200 TCR beta chains were listed as associated with cytomegalovirus. A further reported finding was that TCR beta sequences accurately predicted the HLA-A and HLA-B alleles for most subjects in the first cohort. The authors suggested that the approach could potentially be extended to other disease states and immunological phenotypes. Only TCR beta chains were sequenced in this cohort, and the absence of alpha or paired-chain data limited detectable features. A later analysis found that most CMV-associated TCR beta chains appeared HLA-restricted, with HLA associations seemingly driven largely by CMV exposure. For the cohort, immune exposure information was limited to CMV serostatus. Because some donors lacked HLA typing at each locus, the association tests relied only on the typed subset. The classifier was reported to diagnose cytomegalovirus status with high specificity and sensitivity in both the original cohort and the validation cohort. In a later analysis, some 18,000 TCR beta sequences were associated with specific HLA alleles at a false discovery rate of 0.05. In a later analysis, TCR association rates were found to vary across HLA loci, with the most associated TCRs seen for DRB1 alleles and the fewest for HLA-C alleles. In a later analysis, several top co-occurrence clusters were reported to appear linked to parvovirus B19, influenza, CMV and Epstein-Barr virus. A later genetic analysis associated a missense DCLRE1C variant with V-gene and J-gene trimming of TCR beta chains, and an independent cohort replicated the association. In an earlier analysis of more than 500 of the donors, most TCR beta V segments appeared in productive rearrangements about 87% or about 30% of the time, broadly matching IMGT annotations. In a later analysis, HLA-associated TCR beta chains were found to be more clonally expanded and to have lower generation probabilities than equally common non-associated chains. Most TCR sequences were seen in very few donors, while some public TCRs were found in many individuals. Roughly uniform sequencing depth across donors was assumed in presence/absence analyses, although this assumption may not hold. Correlated functional status among segregating V segments might be attributable to linkage disequilibrium, but an unknown experimental factor could not be ruled out. The 87-base-pair reads could not distinguish some IMGT-functional V segments, including TRBV6-2 and TRBV6-3, so those segments were excluded. A cluster of highly shared sequence variants was judged likely to be a technical artifact of the sequencing pipeline. Because counts were too low, about 18 rarely observed V segments, including chromosome 9 orphons, were excluded from the earlier analysis of some 590 of the donors. In vitro tests confirmed that three of the cytomegalovirus-associated TCR beta chains recognize cytomegalovirus antigens. A later genetic analysis reported fewer N-insertions in productive TCRs among donors in an Asian-associated ancestry cluster than the approximately 670-donor mean.

In its sample, this clone was seen once. Its specific antigen is unknown. No clone much larger than this one lies a single base away; base qualities are absent. In total, about 650 healthy bone marrow donors made up the cohort. At the time of sampling, every cohort member was nominally healthy, though immune exposures that went unrecorded were likely present. The donor tested CMV seronegative, placing the donor among the 350 or so seronegative members of the cohort. Every donor gave a peripheral blood sample, and the peripheral blood mononuclear cells from that sample were used for TCR beta sequencing. The Qiagen DNeasy Blood Extraction Kit was used to extract genomic DNA from the blood cell samples. V loses 4 bases, J loses 3 bases, and the germline ends lie 11 bases apart. CDR1 KGHSH and CDR2 LQKENI were looked up in the germline V gene. From cysteine to phenylalanine, the CDR3 is 14 amino acids long. Only the CDR3 portion is preserved as DNA: 42 bases, with reading frame beginning at the first base.

Libraries came from the immunoSEQ multiplex PCR assay. For the multiplex PCR, a mixture combining 60 forward primers for TCR Vbeta segments and 13 reverse primers for TCR Jbeta segments was used. Amplification of the CDR3 region of rearranged TCR beta genes was performed with a multiplex PCR assay on genomic DNA. The amplified TCR beta libraries were sequenced on the Illumina HiSeq System as 87-base-pair reads. The original pipeline was this. In a later analysis, tens of millions of unique TCR beta chains were counted across the approximately 620 repertoires, and roughly 10 million of these chains were shared by at least two donors. To remove PCR and sequencing errors, raw reads were error-corrected and collapsed into unique sequences using a nearest-neighbor algorithm that merged closely related sequences. CDR3 sequences were aligned to IMGT reference sequences to assign V, D and J gene segments. For a sequence to be retained, a match of at least six nucleotides to both a V gene segment and a J gene segment was required. A rearrangement counted as productive if the CDR3 had no stop codons and remained in frame with V and J, and every other rearrangement counted as non-productive. CDR3 was defined by IMGT convention, running from the second conserved V-encoded cysteine to the conserved J-encoded phenylalanine. The earlier analysis of about 500 of the donors excluded sequences that lacked an unambiguous match to a single V gene segment. In an earlier analysis of 587 of the donors, a V segment was called functional when productive rearrangements were above 56.7%, and segregating when the standard deviation between donors exceeded 5%. A statistical classification framework was built for diagnosing cytomegalovirus status from the catalog of TCR beta chain sequences. A later analysis assigned V and J genes by comparing TCR nucleotide sequences with IMGT/GENE-DB human TR gene sequences. Using the TCRdist pipeline, a later analysis assigned CDR3 sequences along with most-parsimonious VDJ recombination scenarios. In a later analysis, each TCR beta chain was defined by its CDR3 amino acid sequence together with its V-gene family, and reads without a unique V-gene family were excluded. In a later analysis, 500 to 700 highly shared, low-generation-probability nucleotide sequences were removed to address suspected cross-contamination and a sequencing artifact. A later analysis calculated a clonal expansion index for each public chain from normalized within-repertoire ranks of inferred template counts. In a later analysis, generation probabilities were computed using a VDJ recombination model fitted to out-of-frame rearrangements, and the results were checked against IGoR. A later analysis scored TCR-TCR, TCR-HLA and TCR-CMV co-occurrence with hypergeometric tests, applying a repertoire-size bias correction to TCR pairs. False discovery rates were estimated in a later analysis by permuting HLA or CMV assignments 20 times. A later analysis grouped co-occurring TCRs with DBSCAN, adding TCRdist sequence similarity when clustering within HLA-allele-positive subsets. Repertoires with fewer than 30,000 or more than 120,000 public chains were left out of co-occurrence clustering, as were five repertoires with anomalous nucleotide sharing. Held by TCRdb, this immuneACCESS table contains in-frame sequences only and omits some clones. Under half of the omission traces to an unresolved V gene where checked; the cause of the rest is unknown. D and trimming were read from the DNA, whereas the V and J calls and clone size are those reported in that table. The sample table holds about 160,000 clones, of which roughly 85% were seen once. 0.65% to 0.9% of the sample rests with the top ten.

Rearrangement joined TRBV18 to TRBJ2-3; the D segment could be TRBD2, given 6 matching bases. The specimen was PBMCs. This TCR was sampled from a woman in her twenties or thirties in good health and CMV-seronegative. The CDR3 in this case is CASSLGGGTDTQYF. The DNA is as follows: TGTGCCAGCTCACTGGGAGGTGGAACAGATACGCAGTATTTT. Reference TRBV18 and TRBJ2-3 genes cover what lies past the CDR3, so the full variable domain is NAGVMQNPRHLVRRRGQEARLRCSPMKGHSHVYWYRQLPEEGLKFMVYLQKENIIDESGMPKERFSAEFPKEGPSILRIQQVVRGDSAAYFCASSLGGGTDTQYFGPGTRLTVL.